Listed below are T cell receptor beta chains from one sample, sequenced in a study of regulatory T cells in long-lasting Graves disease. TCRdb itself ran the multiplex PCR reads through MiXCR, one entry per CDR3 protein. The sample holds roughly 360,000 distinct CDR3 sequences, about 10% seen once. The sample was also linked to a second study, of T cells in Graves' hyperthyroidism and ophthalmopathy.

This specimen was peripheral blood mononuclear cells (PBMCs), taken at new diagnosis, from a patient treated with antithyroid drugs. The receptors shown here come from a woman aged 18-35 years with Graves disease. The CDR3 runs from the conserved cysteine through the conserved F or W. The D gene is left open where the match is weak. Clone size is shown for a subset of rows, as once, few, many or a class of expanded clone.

TGCAGTGCTAGTGGACAGACCGACTACGAGCAGTACTTC CSASGQTDYEQYF - TRBJ2-7 TRBV20-1 -
TGTGCCAGCGGTGAGGGTTATCAGCCCCAGCATTTT CASGEGYQPQHF - TRBJ1-5 TRBV6-2/TRBV6-3 -
TGTGCCAGCAGCTTCGGACAGTACAATCAGCCCCAGCATTTT CASSFGQYNQPQHF - TRBJ1-5 TRBV5-5 few
TGTGCCAGCAGCTCCAGAACCCTGGGCTCCTACAATGAGCAGTTCTTC CASSSRTLGSYNEQFF - TRBJ2-1 TRBV2 many
TGTGCCAGCAGCTTATATAGGGGAAACACCGGGGAGCTGTTTTTT CASSLYRGNTGELFF - TRBJ2-2 TRBV7-9 many
TGTGCCAGCAGCGTAACCGAGGCCAAAAACATTCAGTACTTC CASSVTEAKNIQYF - TRBJ2-4 TRBV9 once
TGTGCCAGCAGCCAATCGGGGGCCGGCACTGAAGCTTTCTTT CASSQSGAGTEAFF - TRBJ1-1 TRBV4-2 once
TGTGCCTCCCCCGGGAGACAATCGAACACTGAAGCTTTCTTT CASPGRQSNTEAFF - TRBJ1-1 TRBV30 many
TGTGCCAGCAGTTTATGGTCGGGGTCCATCTACAATGAGCAGTTCTTC CASSLWSGSIYNEQFF - TRBJ2-1 TRBV27 few
TGCAGCGTTGCCAGGGTAGACACAGATACGCAGTATTTT CSVARVDTDTQYF - TRBJ2-3 TRBV29-1 many
TGTGCCACGCAGGACAGGGTGGATTTTGGCTACACCTTC CATQDRVDFGYTF TRBD1 TRBJ1-2 TRBV10-3 few
TGTGCCAGCACCCGAAAGGGAAACACCGGGGAGCTGTTTTTT CASTRKGNTGELFF - TRBJ2-2 TRBV3-1 many
TGTGCCAGCGGCTCCTCTAGTCTAGCGTTAGACTACGAGCAGTACTTC CASGSSSLALDYEQYF - TRBJ2-7 TRBV13 many
TGTGCCAGCAGTTACTTTCGGGGCGGTCAGAACACTGAAGCTTTCTTT CASSYFRGGQNTEAFF - TRBJ1-1 TRBV6-2/TRBV6-3 -
TGCGCCAGTATGTCTAAAGGGGAGCTGTTTTTT CASMSKGELFF - TRBJ2-2 TRBV5-1 many
TGCAGTGCCATAGGTTACAATGAGCAGTTCTTC CSAIGYNEQFF - TRBJ2-1 TRBV20-1 many
TGTGCCAGCACCCCAAGCGGGGCTAGCACAGATACGCAGTATTTT CASTPSGASTDTQYF TRBD2 TRBJ2-3 TRBV7-6 many
TGTGCCAGCAGTGGGGCTAGCGGGTACTTTTTGTTTAGGAATGAGCAGTTCTTC CASSGASGYFLFRNEQFF TRBD2 TRBJ2-1 TRBV25-1 few
TGTGCCAGCAGCCAAGATAGGGGACGACGGGACTATGGCTACACCTTC CASSQDRGRRDYGYTF - TRBJ1-2 TRBV14 -
TGTGCCAGCACTCTAGCGGGAAAGTCAGATACGCAGTATTTT CASTLAGKSDTQYF TRBD2 TRBJ2-3 TRBV28 many
TGTGCCAGCCTCCCCCGCGAAAGGGGGCGCAATCAGCCCCAGCATTTT CASLPRERGRNQPQHF TRBD1 TRBJ1-5 TRBV6-1 many
TGTGCAGCAGGGTCAGAAGATCAGCCCCAGCATTTT CAAGSEDQPQHF - TRBJ1-5 TRBV6-1 many
TGTGCCAGCAGCCAACCTACTAGGGCAGATACGCAGTATTTT CASSQPTRADTQYF - TRBJ2-3 TRBV3-1 many
TGTGCCAGCAGCCGACCGACAGGTCCGACCTTGAACACTGAAGCTTTCTTT CASSRPTGPTLNTEAFF - TRBJ1-1 TRBV7-3 many
TGCGCCAGCAGCCAAGATCTCAGCGCTACCTACGAGCAGTACTTC CASSQDLSATYEQYF - TRBJ2-7 TRBV4-3 many
TGTGCCAGCAGCCCACGAAACCGAGGGACAGGTGATGGCTACACCTTC CASSPRNRGTGDGYTF TRBD1 TRBJ1-2 TRBV7-2 many
TGTGCCAGCAGCCCCCGGAGGCAGTTCGCTTCCTACGAGCAGTACTTC CASSPRRQFASYEQYF - TRBJ2-7 TRBV3-1 many
TGCAGTGCTAGAGATTATCAGCGGAGCGCCTACGAGCAGTACTTC CSARDYQRSAYEQYF - TRBJ2-7 TRBV20-1 many
TGTGCCAGTTCATACGGACTAGCCCCCTACAATGAGCAGTTCTTC CASSYGLAPYNEQFF TRBD2 TRBJ2-1 TRBV19 -
TGTGCCGGCAGTTCAAAACTAGCAGTCGTTCTAAACTCCTACAATGAGCAGTTCTTC CAGSSKLAVVLNSYNEQFF - TRBJ2-1 TRBV27 few
TGCAGTGCCGCAGCGGGGCAAGAGACCCAGTACTTC CSAAAGQETQYF TRBD2 TRBJ2-5 TRBV20-1 many
TGTGCCAGCAGCGCTACCACCGCTAACTATGGCTACACCTTC CASSATTANYGYTF - TRBJ1-2 TRBV7-2 many
TGTGCCAGCAGCCAAGAGCCGGATTCAGGCTACGAGCAGTACTTC CASSQEPDSGYEQYF - TRBJ2-7 TRBV3-1 few
TGCAGCGTTCCCGGGACAGGAGCGAACACCGGGGAGCTGTTTTTT CSVPGTGANTGELFF TRBD1 TRBJ2-2 TRBV29-1 -
TGTGCCAGCAGCCAAGAGTTAGGACCCTCGGCTCAGCCCCAGCATTTT CASSQELGPSAQPQHF - TRBJ1-5 TRBV14 few
TGCGCCAGCAGGCCGGGACAGAGCACAGATACGCAGTATTTT CASRPGQSTDTQYF TRBD1 TRBJ2-3 TRBV5-1 many